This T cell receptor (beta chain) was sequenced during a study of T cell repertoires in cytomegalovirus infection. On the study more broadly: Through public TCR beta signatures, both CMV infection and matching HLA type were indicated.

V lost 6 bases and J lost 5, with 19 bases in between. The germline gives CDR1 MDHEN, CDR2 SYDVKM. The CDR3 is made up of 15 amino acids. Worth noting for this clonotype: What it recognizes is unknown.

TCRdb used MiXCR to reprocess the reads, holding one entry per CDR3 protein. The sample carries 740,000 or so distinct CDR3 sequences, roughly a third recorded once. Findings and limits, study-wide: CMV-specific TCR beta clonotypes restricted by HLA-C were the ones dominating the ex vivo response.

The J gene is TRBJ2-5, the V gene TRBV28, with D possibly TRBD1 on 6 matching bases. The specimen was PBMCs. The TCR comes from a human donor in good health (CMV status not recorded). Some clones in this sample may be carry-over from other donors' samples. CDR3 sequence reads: CASSIPGAGRETQYF. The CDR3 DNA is TGTGCCAGCAGCATCCCAGGGGCAGGAAGGGAGACCCAGTACTTC.